These 32 T cell receptor beta chains were all obtained from the same sample, sequenced in a study of T cell responses to AZD1222 COVID-19 vaccine. Produced via immunoSEQ multiplex PCR; TCRdb's table is partial and in-frame only. The sample has over 150,000 clones, roughly 92% seen once. Sequenced material: peripheral blood, taken 28 days after the second AZD1222 dose. The source is an adult who received the AZD1222 COVID-19 vaccine.

DNA for the CDR3: TGCAGCGTCGAACCCCCGACAGATTTCAGAGCTTTCTTT. Residues: CSVEPPTDFRAFF. The chain carries TRBV29-1 and TRBJ1-1, with D possibly TRBD1 on 5 matching bases. V gave up 6 bases and J gave up 10 bases, with 21 bases separating them. The CDR3 sequence is 13 residues long. Germline lookup yields CDR1 SQVTM and CDR2 ANQGSEA.

V is TRBV6-5 and J is TRBJ1-6; TRBD1 aligns across 9 bases. The germline V gene has CDR1 MNHEY and CDR2 SVGAGI. CDR3 length: 15 residues. Trimming cost V 5 bases and J 7 bases; bases outside gene matches: 6. The CDR3: CASSPGQGRNSPLHF. The CDR3 DNA follows: TGTGCCAGCAGTCCTGGACAGGGGAGGAATTCACCCCTCCACTTT.

The rearrangement uses TRBV4-2 and TRBJ2-7, with TRBD2 matching over 12 bases. Germline V lookup: CDR1 LGHNA, CDR2 YNFKEQ. With V trimmed by 3 bases and J by 5 bases, 8 bases remained unmatched. The CDR3 has 16 residues. The CDR3 loop is CASSQDRTSGVHEQYF. The CDR3 region has the DNA TGTGCCAGCAGCCAGGACAGGACTAGCGGGGTCCACGAGCAGTACTTC.

This clone has just a few counts. The chain recombines TRBV27 with TRBJ1-5; TRBD1 matches at 8 bases. V shed 5 bases and J 4 bases; nucleotides not matched to a gene: 13. This CDR3 region has 17 residues. Germline CDR1 reads MNHEY; CDR2 reads SMNVEV (reference sequence). CDR3 in DNA: TGTGCCAGCAGTGCCAGACAGGGGCCCTCGACTAATCAGCCCCAGCATTTT. Amino acids: CASSARQGPSTNQPQHF.

V and J are TRBV4-1 and TRBJ1-5; 7 bases are shared with TRBD1. Trimming cost V 0 bases and J 6 bases; bases outside gene matches: 17. The CDR3 has 19 amino acids. Germline assignment: CDR1 MGHRA and CDR2 YSYEKL. The CDR3 here is CASSQDPQGQLLSGQPQHF. Here the CDR3 DNA reads TGCGCCAGCAGCCAAGATCCCCAGGGACAGCTTTTATCGGGTCAGCCCCAGCATTTT.

This chain uses TRBV28 with TRBJ1-4; TRBD1 might be the D (5 bases). Germline CDR1 reads MDHEN; CDR2 reads SYDVKM. The V end lost 8 bases, the J end lost 7 bases, and 20 bases lay between the germline ends. This CDR3 spans 15 amino acids. CDR3 in DNA: TGTGCCAGCGGCGGGGCGGGCAGGAAGTTTGAAAAACTGTTTTTT. Protein product: CASGGAGRKFEKLFF.

The chain uses TRBV6-1 and TRBJ1-1; D remains unclear. The V gene lost 3 bases and the J gene lost 1 base, with 12 bases spanning the gap. CDR1 and CDR2 from the germline V gene are MNHNS and SASEGT. The CDR3 runs to 15 residues. CDR3 in DNA: TGTGCCAGCAGTGAGGGCCGGGTCAGGAACACTGAAGCTTTCTTT. Translated, it gives CASSEGRVRNTEAFF.

The chain is built from TRBV15 and TRBJ1-5; D is ambiguous. There are 13 residues in the CDR3. The V end was cut by 3 bases, the J end by 0 bases, with 3 bases between. In germline, CDR1 is LNHNV, CDR2 YYDKDF (reference sequence). The CDR3 DNA reads TGTGCCACCAGCAGTGTTAGCAATCAGCCCCAGCATTTT. Protein product: CATSSVSNQPQHF.

The chain joins TRBV7-6 to TRBJ1-3; tentative D call: TRBD1 (5 bases). The germline V gene has CDR1 SGHVS and CDR2 FNYEAQ. V gave up 0 bases and J gave up 0 bases, with 9 bases separating them. The CDR3 is 16 amino acids. The chain's CDR3 is CASSLAQAISGNTIYF. The CDR3 DNA sequence: TGTGCCAGCAGCTTAGCACAGGCGATCTCTGGAAACACCATATATTTT.

CDR3 in amino acids: CASSRTGSYSPLHF. CDR3 nucleotides: TGCGCCAGCAGCCGGACAGGAAGTTACTCACCCCTCCACTTT. The J gene is TRBJ1-6, the V gene TRBV4-1; 7 nucleotides agree with TRBD1. The CDR3 runs 14 residues. Trimming cost V 4 bases and J 10 bases; bases outside gene matches: 7. Per germline, CDR1 MGHRA and CDR2 YSYEKL.

The V call is TRBV3-1 (or the pseudogene TRBV3-2), the J call TRBJ2-7; D could derive from TRBD1 or TRBD2 (5 bases each). Germline CDR1 and CDR2: LGHDT and YNNKEL (reference sequence). CDR3 length equals 14 residues. The V end was cut by 4 bases, the J end by 3 bases, with 13 bases between. Written as DNA, the CDR3 is TGTGCCAGCAGCCCCAGAGGGGCGCGCTACGAGCAGTACTTC. Amino acids: CASSPRGARYEQYF.

This sequence joins TRBV15 and TRBJ1-2, with TRBD1 matching over 11 bases. V trimming: 0 bases; J trimming: 4 bases; junction bases outside the gene matches: 4. This CDR3 spans 16 amino acids. From germline, CDR1 is LNHNV and CDR2 YYDKDF (reference sequence). This chain's CDR3 is CATSRDRDRGTYGYTF. The CDR3 region has the DNA TGTGCCACCAGCAGAGATAGGGACAGGGGGACCTATGGCTACACCTTC.

The rearrangement joins TRBV7-3 to TRBJ1-2; TRBD1 agrees at 7 bases. The CDR3 totals 18 residues. Germline V gene data show CDR1 as SGHTA and CDR2 as FQGTGA. With V trimmed by 1 base and J by 6 bases, 17 bases remained unmatched. The CDR3 is CASSLNQGPQQGRDGYTF. The CDR3 nucleotides read TGTGCCAGCAGCTTAAACCAGGGCCCCCAACAGGGGCGGGATGGCTACACCTTC.

The gene calls are TRBV19 and TRBJ1-5; 8 bases are shared with TRBD1. CDR1 and CDR2 from the germline V gene are LNHDA and SQIVND (reference sequence). This CDR3 is built from 13 residues. V was pared by 10 bases and J by 6 bases, with 8 bases of the junction left unmatched. CDR3 sequence (DNA): TGTGCCATTGCGGACAGGGTAGGTCAGCCCCAGCATTTT. It codes for CAIADRVGQPQHF. Full variable domain (outside the CDR3, taken from reference TRBV19 and TRBJ1-5): DGGITQSPKYLFRKEGQNVTLSCEQNLNHDAMYWYRQDPGQGLRLIYYSQIVNDFQKGDIAEGYSVSREKKESFPLTVTSAQKNPTAFYLCAIADRVGQPQHFGDGTRLSIL.

The gene calls are TRBV27 and TRBJ2-7; D is ambiguous. Germline V gene sequence: CDR1 MNHEY, CDR2 SMNVEV (reference sequence). This CDR3 has 13 residues. V lost 6 bases, J lost 4 bases, and 13 bases lay in between. The CDR3 loop reads CASSRPPGYEQYF. The DNA of the CDR3 is TGTGCCAGCAGCCGTCCCCCGGGTTACGAGCAGTACTTC.

The chain combines TRBV7-9 with TRBJ1-2; D remains ambiguous. This CDR3 is 13 amino acids long. Trimming cost V 1 base and J 8 bases, with 11 bases left between them. Germline V gives CDR1 SEHNR, CDR2 FQNEAQ (reference sequence). The CDR3 spells CASSLGTPAGYTF. The CDR3 region has the DNA TGTGCCAGCAGCTTAGGGACTCCCGCGGGCTACACCTTC.

The genes are TRBV19 and TRBJ2-5; D might be TRBD1 or TRBD2, each matching 5 bases. The CDR3 spans 13 residues. The V and J ends lost 4 bases and 9 bases respectively, with 15 bases between them. Germline loops: CDR1 LNHDA, CDR2 SQIVND (reference sequence). This CDR3 reads CASSRGDPRPQYF. CDR3 coding DNA: TGTGCCAGTAGTAGAGGGGACCCCCGCCCCCAGTACTTC. Drawing the rest from reference TRBV19 and TRBJ2-5, the complete variable domain is DGGITQSPKYLFRKEGQNVTLSCEQNLNHDAMYWYRQDPGQGLRLIYYSQIVNDFQKGDIAEGYSVSREKKESFPLTVTSAQKNPTAFYLCASSRGDPRPQYFGPGTRLLVL.

This chain links TRBV4-1 with TRBJ2-2, with D unclear. Germline V gene lookup returns CDR1 MGHRA and CDR2 YSYEKL. Between the trimmed V and J ends, which lost 2 bases and 5 bases, there was a span of 9 bases. This CDR3 has 14 residues. CDR3 coding DNA: TGCGCCAGCAGCCAACCCCCCCGGACCGGGGAGCTGTTTTTT. As protein: CASSQPPRTGELFF.

The chain uses TRBV7-2 and TRBJ2-5; no clear D gene. In germline, CDR1 is SGHTA, CDR2 FQGNSA. The CDR3 covers 14 residues. The germline V and J ends were trimmed by 5 bases and 5 bases, with 15 bases remaining between them. CDR3 coding DNA: TGTGCCAGCAGCCCGGATCGTGGCGCGGAGACCCAGTACTTC. This sequence encodes CASSPDRGAETQYF. Looking up the rest from reference TRBV7-2 and TRBJ2-5 gives the full variable domain: GAGVSQSPSNKVTEKGKDVELRCDPISGHTALYWYRQSLGQGLEFLIYFQGNSAPDKSGLPSDRFSAERTGGSVSTLTIQRTQQEDSAVYLCASSPDRGAETQYFGPGTRLLVL.

V is TRBV4-1 and J is TRBJ1-6; 7 bases are a match to TRBD1. V was pared by 0 bases and J by 0 bases, with 8 bases of the junction left unmatched. This CDR3 has 19 amino acids. The germline CDR1 and CDR2 sequences are MGHRA and YSYEKL. The CDR3 DNA sequence: TGCGCCAGCAGCCAAGACCGGGACAGCGGGAGCTCCTATAATTCACCCCTCCACTTT. Protein: CASSQDRDSGSSYNSPLHF.

The chain joins TRBV6-5 to TRBJ2-7; 8 positions match TRBD1. The CDR3 consists of 13 residues. Germline V CDR1 and CDR2: MNHEY, SVGAGI. V gave up 7 bases and J gave up 13 bases; unmatched junction bases: 15. The CDR3 reads CASTTLDRAVCYF. In DNA form, the CDR3 reads TGTGCCAGCACCACCCTGGACAGGGCGGTCTGTTACTTC.

The V call is TRBV5-6, the J call TRBJ1-6; D not certain. CDR1 is SGHDT, CDR2 YYEEEE, per germline. V shed 4 bases and J shed 0 bases, with 11 bases lying between them. The length of the CDR3 is 16 residues. The chain's CDR3 is CASSNDRSSYNSPLHF. CDR3 in DNA: TGTGCCAGCAGCAACGACCGGAGCTCCTATAATTCACCCCTCCACTTT.

The chain links TRBV5-1 to TRBJ2-5; D may be TRBD2 (5 bases). The CDR3 extends over 13 amino acids. The V and J ends lost 2 bases and 2 bases respectively, with 7 bases between them. Germline CDR1 and CDR2: SGHRS and YFSETQ. CDR3 in DNA: TGCGCCAGCAGCTTAGCGGCGCAAGAGACCCAGTACTTC. This encodes CASSLAAQETQYF.

CDR3 sequence: CASSQDLVPGATTNYGYTF. The CDR3 DNA reads TGTGCCAGCAGCCAAGATTTAGTTCCGGGGGCAACCACTAACTATGGCTACACCTTC. The V and J genes are TRBV3-1 (or the pseudogene TRBV3-2) and TRBJ1-2, with D perhaps TRBD1 (6 bases). The CDR3 is 19 residues long. Per germline, CDR1 LGHDT and CDR2 YNNKEL (reference sequence). The V and J ends lost 0 bases and 0 bases respectively, with 20 bases between them.

This chain links TRBV4-1 with TRBJ1-3, with TRBD1 identical over 8 bases. Looked up from germline, CDR1 is MGHRA and CDR2 is YSYEKL. V was clipped by 2 bases and J by 2 bases; unmatched bases: 8. This CDR3 is 17 amino acids long. For the CDR3, the DNA is TGCGCCAGCAGCCAACTAGGACAGGGCGAGACTGGAAACACCATATATTTT. As protein: CASSQLGQGETGNTIYF.

The CDR3 reads CASSFSRGAGYEQYF. CDR3 coding DNA: TGTGCCAGCAGCTTTTCCAGGGGGGCAGGTTACGAGCAGTACTTC. This sequence joins TRBV7-2 and TRBJ2-7; possibly TRBD1 for D (7 bases). The V end lost 3 bases, the J end lost 4 bases, and 16 bases lay between the germline ends. The CDR3 runs 15 residues. CDR1 is SGHTA and CDR2 is FQGNSA in the germline V gene.

The rearrangement links TRBV27 to TRBJ1-4; D is unclear. Germline CDR1 reads MNHEY; CDR2 reads SMNVEV (reference sequence). Trimming removed 5 bases from V and 0 bases from J, with 10 bases in between. The CDR3 is made up of 15 amino acids. CDR3 sequence (DNA): TGTGCCAGCAGTGTCCGGGCCACAACTAATGAAAAACTGTTTTTT. As protein: CASSVRATTNEKLFF.

The J gene is TRBJ1-4, the V gene TRBV4-1; TRBD1 matches 9 bases. The CDR3 loop spans 17 amino acids. V lost 4 bases to trimming and J lost 5 bases; unmatched junction nucleotides: 11. CDR1 is MGHRA, CDR2 YSYEKL, per germline. The CDR3 DNA reads TGCGCCAGCAGCCCTAAGTTCATCGGGACAGGGAATGAAAAACTGTTTTTT. Its translation is CASSPKFIGTGNEKLFF.

The rearrangement uses TRBV27 and TRBJ1-2, with 11 bases fitting TRBD1. CDR3 length: 14 amino acids. The V and J ends lost 6 bases and 7 bases, in that order; junction bases with no gene match: 7. The V gene's germline CDR1 is MNHEY and CDR2 SMNVEV (reference sequence). Here the CDR3 DNA reads TGTGCCAGCAGCCCGGACAGGGGGCAGGGTGGCTACACCTTC. This sequence encodes CASSPDRGQGGYTF.

The V call is TRBV6-2 or TRBV6-3, the J call TRBJ1-5; perhaps TRBD1 as D (6 bases). Trimming shortened V by 5 bases and J by 0 bases, and 11 bases separated the two germline ends. The CDR3 sequence is 15 residues long. Germline CDR1 is MNHEY and CDR2 is SVGEGT. CDR3 amino acids: CASSGRGSSNQPQHF. The DNA of the CDR3 is TGTGCCAGCAGTGGGAGGGGGAGTAGCAATCAGCCCCAGCATTTT.

The chain joins TRBV5-1 to TRBJ1-5; D gene ambiguous. Trimming pared 0 bases from V and 6 bases from J, leaving 13 bases between. The CDR3 runs to 15 residues. Per the germline V gene, CDR1 is SGHRS and CDR2 is YFSETQ. The CDR3 here is CASSLDLLSGQPQHF. The DNA for the CDR3 is TGCGCCAGCAGCTTGGATCTCCTAAGCGGTCAGCCCCAGCATTTT.

CDR3 bases: TGTGCTAGTTCGACGCAGGGCCTCTCCTACGAGCAGTACTTC. The encoded protein is CASSTQGLSYEQYF. The rearrangement uses TRBV12-5 and TRBJ2-7; possible D gene TRBD1, 5 bases. The CDR3 is 14 amino acids. The germline V gene has CDR1 LGHNT and CDR2 FRNRAP. Between the trimmed V and J ends, which lost 8 bases and 0 bases, there was a span of 14 bases.